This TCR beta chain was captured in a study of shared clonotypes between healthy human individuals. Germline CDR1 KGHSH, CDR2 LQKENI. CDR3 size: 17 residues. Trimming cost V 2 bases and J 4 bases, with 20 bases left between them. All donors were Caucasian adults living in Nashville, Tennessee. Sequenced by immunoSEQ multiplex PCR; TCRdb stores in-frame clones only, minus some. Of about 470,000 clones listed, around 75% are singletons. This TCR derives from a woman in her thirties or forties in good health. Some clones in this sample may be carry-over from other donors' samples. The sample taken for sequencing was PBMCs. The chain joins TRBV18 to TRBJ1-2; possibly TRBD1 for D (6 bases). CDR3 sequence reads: CASSPILTRTDSYGYTF. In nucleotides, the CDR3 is TGTGCCAGCTCACCAATACTTACGAGGACAGACTCCTATGGCTACACCTTC.